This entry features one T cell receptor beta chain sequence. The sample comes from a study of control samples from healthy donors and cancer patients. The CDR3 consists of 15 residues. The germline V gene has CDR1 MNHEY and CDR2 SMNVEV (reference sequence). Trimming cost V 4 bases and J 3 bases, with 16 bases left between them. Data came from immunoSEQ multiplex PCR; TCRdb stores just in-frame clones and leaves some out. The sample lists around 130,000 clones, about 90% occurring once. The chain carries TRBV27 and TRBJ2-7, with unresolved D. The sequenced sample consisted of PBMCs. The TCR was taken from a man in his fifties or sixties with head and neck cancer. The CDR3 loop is CASSSAKGGVYEQYF. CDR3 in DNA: TGTGCCAGCAGTTCAGCAAAAGGTGGGGTCTACGAGCAGTACTTC.